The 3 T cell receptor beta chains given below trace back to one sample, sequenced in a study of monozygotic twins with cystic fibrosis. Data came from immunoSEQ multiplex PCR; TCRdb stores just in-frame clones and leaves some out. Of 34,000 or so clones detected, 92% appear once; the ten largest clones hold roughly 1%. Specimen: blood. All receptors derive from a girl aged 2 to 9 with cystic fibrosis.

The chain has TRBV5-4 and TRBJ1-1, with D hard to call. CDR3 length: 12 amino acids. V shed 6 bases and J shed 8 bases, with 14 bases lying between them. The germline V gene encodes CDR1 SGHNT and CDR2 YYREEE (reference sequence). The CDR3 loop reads CASTAVGSEAFF. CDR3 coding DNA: TGTGCCAGCACGGCGGTCGGATCGGAAGCTTTCTTT.

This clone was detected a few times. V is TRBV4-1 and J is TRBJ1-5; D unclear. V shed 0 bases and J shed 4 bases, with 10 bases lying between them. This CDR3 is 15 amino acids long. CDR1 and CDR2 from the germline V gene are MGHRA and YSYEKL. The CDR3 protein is CASSQEGLGNQPQHF. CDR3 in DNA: TGCGCCAGCAGCCAAGAAGGGCTGGGAAATCAGCCCCAGCATTTT.

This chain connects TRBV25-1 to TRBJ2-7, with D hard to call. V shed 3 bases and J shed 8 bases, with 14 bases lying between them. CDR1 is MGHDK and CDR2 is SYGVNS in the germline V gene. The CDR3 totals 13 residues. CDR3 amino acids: CASSETSYGQQYF. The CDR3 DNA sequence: TGTGCCAGCAGTGAGACCTCTTACGGTCAGCAGTACTTC.